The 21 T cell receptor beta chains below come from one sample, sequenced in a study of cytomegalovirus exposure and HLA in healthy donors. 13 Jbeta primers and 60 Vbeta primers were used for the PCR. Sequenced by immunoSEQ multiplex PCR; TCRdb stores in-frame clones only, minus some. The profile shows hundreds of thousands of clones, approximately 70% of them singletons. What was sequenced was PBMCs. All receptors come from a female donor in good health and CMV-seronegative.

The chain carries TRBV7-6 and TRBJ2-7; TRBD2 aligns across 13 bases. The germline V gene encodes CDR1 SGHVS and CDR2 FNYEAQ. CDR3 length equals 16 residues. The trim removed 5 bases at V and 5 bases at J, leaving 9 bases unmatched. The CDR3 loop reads CASSKLAGGGGDEQYF. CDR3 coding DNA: TGTGCCAGCAGCAAACTAGCGGGAGGGGGCGGCGACGAGCAGTACTTC.

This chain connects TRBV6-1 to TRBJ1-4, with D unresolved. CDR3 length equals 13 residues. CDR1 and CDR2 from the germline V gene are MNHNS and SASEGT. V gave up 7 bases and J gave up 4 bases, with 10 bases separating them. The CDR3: CASIRQFNEKLFF. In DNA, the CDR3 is TGTGCCAGCATACGTCAGTTTAATGAAAAACTGTTTTTT.

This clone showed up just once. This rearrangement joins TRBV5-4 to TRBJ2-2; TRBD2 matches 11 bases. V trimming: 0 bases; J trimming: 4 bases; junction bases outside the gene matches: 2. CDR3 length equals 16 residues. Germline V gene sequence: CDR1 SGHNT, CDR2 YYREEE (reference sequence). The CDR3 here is CASSLGLAGITGELFF. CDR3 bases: TGTGCCAGCAGCTTGGGACTAGCGGGAATCACCGGGGAGCTGTTTTTT.

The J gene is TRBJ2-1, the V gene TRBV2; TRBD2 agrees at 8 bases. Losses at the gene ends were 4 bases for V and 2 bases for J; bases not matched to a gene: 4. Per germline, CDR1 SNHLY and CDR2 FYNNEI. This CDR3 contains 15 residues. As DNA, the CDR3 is TGTGCCAGCAGTGCCCCTAGCGGGCCCTACAATGAGCAGTTCTTC. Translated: CASSAPSGPYNEQFF. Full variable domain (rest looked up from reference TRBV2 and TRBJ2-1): EPEVTQTPSHQVTQMGQEVILRCVPISNHLYFYWYRQILGQKVEFLVSFYNNEISEKSEIFDDQFSVERPDGSNFTLKIRSTKLEDSAMYFCASSAPSGPYNEQFFGPGTRLTVL.

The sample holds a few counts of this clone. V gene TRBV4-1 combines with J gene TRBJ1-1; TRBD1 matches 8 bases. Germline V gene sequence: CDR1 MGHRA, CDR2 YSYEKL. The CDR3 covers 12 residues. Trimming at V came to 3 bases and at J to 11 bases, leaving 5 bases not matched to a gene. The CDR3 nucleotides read TGCGCCAGCAGCCACATACAGGGGGGGGCTTTCTTT. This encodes CASSHIQGGAFF.

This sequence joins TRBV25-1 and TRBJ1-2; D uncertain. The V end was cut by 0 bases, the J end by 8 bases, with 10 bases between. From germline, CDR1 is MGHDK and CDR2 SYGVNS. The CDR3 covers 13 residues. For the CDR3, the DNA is TGTGCCAGCAGTGAATATACTCGCGGCGGCTACACCTTC. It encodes CASSEYTRGGYTF.

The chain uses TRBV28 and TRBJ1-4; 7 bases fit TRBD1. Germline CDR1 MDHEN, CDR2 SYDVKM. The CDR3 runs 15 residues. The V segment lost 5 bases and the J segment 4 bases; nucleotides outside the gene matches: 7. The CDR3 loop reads CASSETTGINEKLFF. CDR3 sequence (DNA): TGTGCCAGCAGTGAAACGACAGGGATTAATGAAAAACTGTTTTTT.

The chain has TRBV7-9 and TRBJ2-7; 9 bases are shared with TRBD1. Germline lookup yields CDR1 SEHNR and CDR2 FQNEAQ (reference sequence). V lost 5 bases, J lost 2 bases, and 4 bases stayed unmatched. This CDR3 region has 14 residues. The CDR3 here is CASSRTGVPYEQYF. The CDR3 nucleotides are TGTGCCAGCAGCCGGACAGGGGTTCCCTACGAGCAGTACTTC.

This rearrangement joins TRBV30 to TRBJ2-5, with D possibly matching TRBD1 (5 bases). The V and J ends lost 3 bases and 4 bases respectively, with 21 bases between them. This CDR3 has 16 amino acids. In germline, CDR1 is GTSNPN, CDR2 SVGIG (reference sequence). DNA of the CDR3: TGTGCCTGGAGCCACCCACGTCGGACAAAGGGAGAGACCCAGTACTTC. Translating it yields CAWSHPRRTKGETQYF.

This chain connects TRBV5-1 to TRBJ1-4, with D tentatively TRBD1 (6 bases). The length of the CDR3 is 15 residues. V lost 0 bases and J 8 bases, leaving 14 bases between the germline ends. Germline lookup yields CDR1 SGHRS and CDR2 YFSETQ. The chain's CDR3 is CASSLVRGGGEKLFF. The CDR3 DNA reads TGCGCCAGCAGCTTGGTCAGGGGTGGCGGGGAAAAACTGTTTTTT.

The CDR3 nucleotides are TGTGCCAGTAGTCAGACAGGGGCGGGCAATCAGCCCCAGCATTTT. This encodes CASSQTGAGNQPQHF. The chain joins TRBV25-1 to TRBJ1-5; TRBD1 agrees at 8 bases. The trim removed 9 bases at V and 2 bases at J, leaving 9 bases unmatched. In germline, CDR1 is MGHDK, CDR2 SYGVNS. The CDR3 consists of 15 residues.

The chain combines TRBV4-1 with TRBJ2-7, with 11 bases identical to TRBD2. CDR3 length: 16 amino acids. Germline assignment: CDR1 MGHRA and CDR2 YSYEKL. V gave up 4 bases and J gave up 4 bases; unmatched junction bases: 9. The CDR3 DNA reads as TGCGCCAGCAGCCTAAGCAGTACTAGCGGGAGTTACGAGCAGTACTTC. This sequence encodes CASSLSSTSGSYEQYF.

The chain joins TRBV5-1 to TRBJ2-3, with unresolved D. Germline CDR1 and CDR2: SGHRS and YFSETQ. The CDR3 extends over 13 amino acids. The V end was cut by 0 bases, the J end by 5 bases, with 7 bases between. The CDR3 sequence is CASSLDSRDTQYF. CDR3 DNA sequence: TGCGCCAGCAGCTTGGACAGTCGAGATACGCAGTATTTT.

The CDR3 DNA is TGTGCCAGCAGCGTACGGGGTATGAACACTGAAGCTTTCTTT. It specifies CASSVRGMNTEAFF. J is TRBJ1-1 and V is TRBV9; D gene uncertain. Trimming stripped 1 base from V and 0 bases from J, with 7 bases between. The germline V gene encodes CDR1 SGDLS and CDR2 YYNGEE. The CDR3 consists of 14 residues.

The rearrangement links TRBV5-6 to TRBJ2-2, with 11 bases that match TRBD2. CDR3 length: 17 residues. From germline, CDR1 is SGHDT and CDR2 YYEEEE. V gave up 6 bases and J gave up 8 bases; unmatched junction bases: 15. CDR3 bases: TGTGCCAGCAATCCGCGCTTTAGCGGGAGGGCCGGGGGGGAGCTGTTTTTT. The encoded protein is CASNPRFSGRAGGELFF.

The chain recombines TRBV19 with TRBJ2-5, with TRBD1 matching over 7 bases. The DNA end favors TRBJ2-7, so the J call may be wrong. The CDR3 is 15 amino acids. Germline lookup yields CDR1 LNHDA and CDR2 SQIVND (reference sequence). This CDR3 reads CASTPNDRDSYEQYF. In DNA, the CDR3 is TGTGCCAGTACACCAAACGACAGGGACTCCTACGAGCAGTACTTC.

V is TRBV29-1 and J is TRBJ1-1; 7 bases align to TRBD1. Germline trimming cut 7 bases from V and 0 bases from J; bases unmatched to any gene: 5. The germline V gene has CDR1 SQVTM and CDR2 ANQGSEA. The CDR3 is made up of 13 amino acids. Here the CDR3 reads CSAGQSMNTEAFF. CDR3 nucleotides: TGCAGCGCGGGACAGAGCATGAACACTGAAGCTTTCTTT.

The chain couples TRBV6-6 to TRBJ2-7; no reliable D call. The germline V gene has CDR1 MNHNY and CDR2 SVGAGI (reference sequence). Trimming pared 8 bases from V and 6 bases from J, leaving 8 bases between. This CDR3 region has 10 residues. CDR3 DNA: TGTGCCAGCGCATCCGGCGAGCAGTACTTC. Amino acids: CASASGEQYF.

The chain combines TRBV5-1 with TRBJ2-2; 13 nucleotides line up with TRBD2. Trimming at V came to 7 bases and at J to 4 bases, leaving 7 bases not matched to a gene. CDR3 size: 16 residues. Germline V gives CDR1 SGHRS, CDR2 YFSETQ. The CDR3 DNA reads TGCGCCAGCGGACTAGCGGGAGACTCGCTCACCGGGGAGCTGTTTTTT. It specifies CASGLAGDSLTGELFF.

This chain's CDR3 is CASSQDGGLATDTQYF. The CDR3 DNA follows: TGCGCCAGCAGCCAAGATGGGGGACTAGCGACCGATACGCAGTATTTT. This rearrangement joins TRBV4-1 to TRBJ2-3; TRBD2 agrees at 10 bases. CDR3 length: 16 residues. V lost 0 bases and J lost 6; bases outside the gene matches: 6. Germline CDR1 reads MGHRA; CDR2 reads YSYEKL.

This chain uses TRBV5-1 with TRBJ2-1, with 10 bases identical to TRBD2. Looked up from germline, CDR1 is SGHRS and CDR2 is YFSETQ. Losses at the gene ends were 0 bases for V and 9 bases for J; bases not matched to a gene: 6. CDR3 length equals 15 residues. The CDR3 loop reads CASSLVASGSGEQFF. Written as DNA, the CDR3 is TGCGCCAGCAGCTTGGTGGCTAGCGGGAGCGGTGAGCAGTTCTTC.